These 23 T cell receptor beta chains were all obtained from the same sample, sequenced in a study of blood T cell repertoires in COVID-19. Assay: immunoSEQ multiplex PCR; the TCRdb copy retains only in-frame clones and omits some. Of about 44,000 clones in the sample, roughly nine tenths were seen once. What was sequenced was peripheral blood. The receptor set was obtained from a man aged 70-80 years with active COVID-19.

The rearrangement links TRBV15 to TRBJ1-6; TRBD1 is a possible D gene (6 bases). V shed 1 base and J shed 7 bases, with 14 bases lying between them. This CDR3 is built from 16 residues. Germline V gene lookup returns CDR1 LNHNV and CDR2 YYDKDF (reference sequence). The CDR3 nucleotides read TGTGCCACCAGCAGAGGGGCAGGGGCAGGAAATTCACCCCTCCACTTT. Translating it yields CATSRGAGAGNSPLHF.

This clone occurred once. The rearrangement uses TRBV19 and TRBJ1-6, with D hard to call. CDR1 is LNHDA and CDR2 is SQIVND in the germline V gene (reference sequence). This CDR3 comprises 13 residues. V shed 3 bases and J shed 10 bases, with 10 bases lying between them. The CDR3 DNA sequence: TGTGCCAGTAGTATGGTCCGGGGATCACCCCTCCACTTT. Translation gives CASSMVRGSPLHF.

V and J are TRBV29-1 and TRBJ2-3, with D possibly TRBD2 on 7 matching bases. Germline V gives CDR1 SQVTM, CDR2 ANQGSEA. V was shortened by 8 bases and J by 0 bases, with 15 bases between the two germline ends. The CDR3 sequence is 14 residues long. CDR3 in DNA: TGCAGCTCCCGTCGGGGGGCTAGCACAGATACGCAGTATTTT. Amino acid sequence: CSSRRGASTDTQYF.

The rearrangement links TRBV5-5 to TRBJ1-1; TRBD1 matches 7 bases. Germline CDR1 and CDR2: SGHKS and YYEKEE (reference sequence). This CDR3 is built from 16 residues. The junction had 10 bases not matched to a gene; V was cut back by 4 bases and J by 1 base. The CDR3 nucleotides are TGTGCCAGCAGCCGCCAACCCGGGACAGAGAACACTGAAGCTTTCTTT. Amino acid sequence: CASSRQPGTENTEAFF.

The V gene is TRBV18, the J gene TRBJ2-3, with D perhaps TRBD2 (7 bases). The CDR3 is 15 residues long. Germline CDR1 and CDR2: KGHSH and LQKENI. V was pared by 1 base and J by 4 bases, with 12 bases between. The CDR3 sequence is CASSPQGGPPDTQYF. The CDR3 region has the DNA TGTGCCAGCTCACCACAGGGGGGGCCCCCAGATACGCAGTATTTT.

The chain combines TRBV11-2 with TRBJ2-5; possible D gene TRBD2, 6 bases. The CDR3 has 13 amino acids. Germline lookup yields CDR1 SGHAT and CDR2 FQNNGV. The V end was cut by 5 bases, the J end by 3 bases, with 10 bases between. The CDR3 DNA follows: TGTGCCAGCAGCAAAGAGCGGGAAGAGACCCAGTACTTC. The encoded protein is CASSKEREETQYF.

The V gene is TRBV18, the J gene TRBJ1-3; 10 bases are shared with TRBD1. CDR1 and CDR2 from the germline V gene are KGHSH and LQKENI. The CDR3 sequence is 14 residues long. J gave up 7 bases and V 3 bases, and 3 bases lay outside the gene matches. CDR3 sequence: CASSPKGQGNTIYF. CDR3 sequence (DNA): TGTGCCAGCTCACCCAAGGGACAGGGGAACACCATATATTTT. The entire variable domain, with the rest obtained from reference TRBV18 and TRBJ1-3, is as follows: NAGVMQNPRHLVRRRGQEARLRCSPMKGHSHVYWYRQLPEEGLKFMVYLQKENIIDESGMPKERFSAEFPKEGPSILRIQQVVRGDSAAYFCASSPKGQGNTIYFGEGSWLTVV.

J is TRBJ2-7 and V is TRBV27; 11 bases map to TRBD1. Unmatched junction bases numbered 8, after V lost 6 bases and J lost 4 bases. CDR3 length: 15 amino acids. Germline V lookup: CDR1 MNHEY, CDR2 SMNVEV (reference sequence). CDR3 residues: CASRPGGTGGYEQYF. The DNA of the CDR3 is TGTGCCAGCAGACCGGGGGGGACAGGGGGTTACGAGCAGTACTTC.

The chain links TRBV12-3 or TRBV12-4 to TRBJ1-3; TRBD1 matches 7 bases. J gave up 4 bases and V 9 bases, and 6 bases lay outside the gene matches. This CDR3 has 13 amino acids. CDR3 coding DNA: TGTGCCAGTACAGGGGTTGGGGGAAACACCATATATTTT. It is translated as CASTGVGGNTIYF.

This chain connects TRBV25-1 to TRBJ2-5; a possible D gene is TRBD2 (7 bases). Germline CDR1 and CDR2: MGHDK and SYGVNS. Trimming left V 8 bases short and J 5 bases short, with 18 bases between. CDR3 size: 14 residues. Written as DNA, the CDR3 is TGTGCCAGCCGAAGGGGGGGCGGGGAGGAGACCCAGTACTTC. Protein: CASRRGGGEETQYF.

This chain joins TRBV7-6 and TRBJ2-1, with a possible D match to TRBD2 (6 bases). Germline lookup yields CDR1 SGHVS and CDR2 FNYEAQ. V dropped 1 base and J dropped 6 bases, with 10 bases sitting between them. The CDR3 runs 14 residues. Here the CDR3 DNA reads TGTGCCAGCAGCTTAGGGGCCGGGGGCAATGAGCAGTTCTTC. Translation gives CASSLGAGGNEQFF.

V is TRBV7-6 and J is TRBJ2-3; the match to TRBD2 covers 10 bases. CDR1 and CDR2 (germline): SGHVS, FNYEAQ. The CDR3 is 17 amino acids. V was pared by 5 bases and J by 2 bases, with 10 bases of the junction left unmatched. The CDR3 protein is CASSRRLSGGATDTQYF. In nucleotides, the CDR3 is TGTGCCAGCAGCCGCAGGTTGAGCGGGGGGGCCACAGATACGCAGTATTTT.

This clone was detected a few times. The chain is built from TRBV5-4 and TRBJ2-6, with 9 bases fitting TRBD1. The germline V gene encodes CDR1 SGHNT and CDR2 YYREEE (reference sequence). The length of the CDR3 is 17 residues. Trimming cost V 2 bases and J 3 bases; bases outside gene matches: 6. CDR3 DNA: TGTGCCAGCAGCTTACCCACAGGGGGCGGTGGGGCCAACGTCCTGACTTTC. It encodes CASSLPTGGGGANVLTF.

The gene calls are TRBV6-5 and TRBJ2-1; TRBD2 matches 10 bases. This CDR3 is built from 14 residues. J lost 13 bases, V lost 4 bases, and 10 bases had no gene match. Germline V gives CDR1 MNHEY, CDR2 SVGAGI. The CDR3 DNA sequence: TGTGCCAGCAGTTCTGACCCCAGCGGGGGGGCCCAGTTCTTC. It specifies CASSSDPSGGAQFF.

This rearrangement joins TRBV6-6 to TRBJ2-1, with 9 positions matching TRBD1. Trimming removed 7 bases from V and 4 bases from J; junction bases left unmatched: 8. This CDR3 contains 15 residues. In germline, CDR1 is MNHNY, CDR2 SVGAGI (reference sequence). The CDR3 loop reads CASTDRGQGYNEQFF. In DNA form, the CDR3 reads TGTGCCAGCACTGACAGGGGACAGGGTTACAATGAGCAGTTCTTC.

The chain links TRBV19 to TRBJ1-1, with 8 nucleotides matching TRBD1. CDR1 is LNHDA, CDR2 SQIVND, per germline (reference sequence). CDR3 length: 12 amino acids. With V trimmed by 7 bases and J by 5 bases, 3 bases remained unmatched. The CDR3 is CASTDRGTEAFF. The CDR3 nucleotides read TGTGCCAGTACCGACAGGGGAACTGAAGCTTTCTTT.

The gene calls are TRBV6-2 or TRBV6-3 and TRBJ1-6, with D unclear. From germline, CDR1 is MNHEY and CDR2 SVGEGT. The CDR3 length is 17 residues. V was shortened by 5 bases and J by 8 bases, with 22 bases between the two germline ends. CDR3 loop: CASSPERAGRPDSPLHF. The CDR3 DNA is TGTGCCAGCAGTCCAGAGAGGGCTGGCCGGCCCGATTCACCCCTCCACTTT.

CDR3 amino acids: CASSYPTQAGYTF. In DNA, the CDR3 is TGTGCCAGCAGTTACCCTACCCAAGCTGGCTACACCTTC. The V gene is TRBV6-5, the J gene TRBJ1-2, with D hard to call. This CDR3 region has 13 residues. V lost 2 bases and J lost 7, with 11 bases in between. Germline lookup yields CDR1 MNHEY and CDR2 SVGAGI.

The rearrangement links TRBV9 to TRBJ2-7, with 8 bases lining up with TRBD1. The CDR3 totals 15 residues. V lost 1 base, J lost 4 bases, and 7 bases stayed unmatched. Germline V gene lookup returns CDR1 SGDLS and CDR2 YYNGEE. The CDR3 coding sequence is TGTGCCAGCAGCGTAAGTGACAGGGGTATTTACGAGCAGTACTTC. Amino acid sequence: CASSVSDRGIYEQYF. The full variable domain, in which reference TRBV9 and TRBJ2-7 provide the parts outside the CDR3, is DSGVTQTPKHLITATGQRVTLRCSPRSGDLSVYWYQQSLDQGLQFLIQYYNGEERAKGNILERFSAQQFPDLHSELNLSSLELGDSALYFCASSVSDRGIYEQYFGPGTRLTVT.

This clone has just one count. The chain couples TRBV28 to TRBJ2-5, with unresolved D. CDR1 is MDHEN, CDR2 SYDVKM, per germline. Trimming removed 5 bases at V and 3 bases at J, with 10 bases between. The CDR3 has 13 residues. CDR3 bases: TGTGCCAGCAGTACAACCCGCAAAGAGACCCAGTACTTC. This sequence encodes CASSTTRKETQYF.

This sequence joins TRBV7-8 and TRBJ2-1; 8 bases match TRBD1. CDR1 and CDR2 from the germline V gene are SGHVS and FQNEAQ. J was trimmed by 7 bases and V by 5 bases; bases with no gene match: 7. The CDR3 totals 14 residues. CDR3 region: CASSGRGLSNEQFF. CDR3 DNA sequence: TGTGCCAGCAGCGGCAGGGGGCTTTCAAATGAGCAGTTCTTC.

The chain couples TRBV10-3 to TRBJ1-6; tentatively, D is TRBD1 (6 bases). V was pared by 0 bases and J by 0 bases, with 9 bases between. CDR1 and CDR2 from the germline V gene are ENHRY and SYGVKD. CDR3 length: 17 residues. The CDR3 loop reads CAISESRGSSYNSPLHF. In DNA, the CDR3 is TGTGCCATCAGTGAGTCTAGGGGGAGCTCCTATAATTCACCCCTCCACTTT.

This chain joins TRBV5-1 and TRBJ2-7, with 7 positions matching TRBD1. V gave up 3 bases and J gave up 2 bases; unmatched junction bases: 5. The V gene's germline CDR1 is SGHRS and CDR2 YFSETQ. The CDR3 has 14 residues. The CDR3 here is CASSYRDRTYEQYF. The CDR3 nucleotides are TGCGCCAGCAGCTACCGGGACAGAACCTACGAGCAGTACTTC.